The 2 T cell receptor beta chains reported below all come from one sample, sequenced in a study of beta chain features in type 1 diabetes. Broader study findings: All four CD4+ subsets of Type 1 diabetes patients contained TCRB CDR3s that were moderately but significantly shorter.

Their recognized antigens are unknown. The isolated RNA, all of it, was reverse transcribed, so expressed TCRB transcripts were what got sequenced. Sequencing used immunoSEQ multiplex PCR; TCRdb keeps in-frame clones, though not all of them. Here the sample spans under 250,000 clones, approximately 14% being singletons. Specimen: naive CD4+ T cells from blood. The receptor source for this set is a man between 25 and 39 years old with type 1 diabetes.

This chain uses TRBV7-2 with TRBJ2-1, with 9 nucleotides matching TRBD2. V was pared by 1 base and J by 9 bases, with 4 bases of the junction left unmatched. This CDR3 spans 14 amino acids. Germline values: CDR1 SGHTA, CDR2 FQGNSA. Here the CDR3 reads CASSLGLAGVEQFF. The CDR3 nucleotides read TGTGCCAGCAGCTTAGGCTTAGCGGGAGTTGAGCAGTTCTTC.

The chain carries TRBV19 and TRBJ2-7; D may be TRBD1 (5 bases). This CDR3 is 12 amino acids long. The V end was cut by 4 bases, the J end by 4 bases, with 8 bases between. Germline CDR1 and CDR2: LNHDA and SQIVND (reference sequence). The CDR3 sequence is CASSRRGYEQYF. In DNA, the CDR3 is TGTGCCAGTAGTAGAAGGGGATACGAGCAGTACTTC.